This T cell receptor beta chain is drawn from a study of blood T cell repertoires in COVID-19. Whole-study context: Spain, Italy and the United States supplied samples that represented acute and convalescent COVID-19. The analysed material was cDNA or gDNA that came from T cells, B-cell-depleted T cells, or PBMCs.

Authors' data handling: Amplification from reference gene primers served as the basis for estimated nucleated cell counts. Sequencing was performed with immunoSEQ multiplex PCR; in TCRdb, only in-frame clones are kept and a portion is missing. From that table come the V and J calls and clone size; the DNA was used to work out D and trimming. This sample has about 210,000 clones, with under 95% found just once. After removal of 2 bases from V and 8 bases from J, the junction contained 7 bases not matched to a gene. The germline V gene encodes CDR1 MNHEY and CDR2 SVGAGI. The CDR3 has 16 residues. The sequencing input was peripheral blood. The chain employs TRBV6-5 and TRBJ1-6; 9 nucleotides agree with TRBD1. This receptor was taken from a man in his thirties or forties with acute or convalescent COVID-19. The chain's CDR3 is CASSYLLGQGYSPLHF. The CDR3 nucleotides are TGTGCCAGCAGTTACCTCTTGGGACAGGGTTATTCACCCCTCCACTTT.